This TCR beta chain originates from a study of CD8 T cells in ankylosing spondylitis. Overall study findings and caveats: In the blood and synovial fluid of reactive arthritis, some motif variants had been previously reported. Relatively rare in peripheral blood, disease-linked clones were also CD8+.

Of note for this clonotype: The antigen is not known.

As the method for making TCR beta libraries, quantitative 5'-RACE with molecular barcodes was used. Each CDR3 protein gets one entry after TCRdb re-called the 5' RACE reads with MiXCR. The sample carries around 250,000 distinct CDR3 sequences, more than 25% recorded once. V lost 5 bases and J lost 0; bases outside the gene matches: 10. The CDR3 loop spans 16 amino acids. CDR1 and CDR2 from the germline V gene are SGHTA and FQGTGA. This clonotype originated in a male donor with ankylosing spondylitis or in good health (not recorded which). The chain recombines TRBV7-3 with TRBJ2-7, with TRBD2 matching 7 bases. Sequenced input: blood, either unsorted or a sorted T cell fraction (not recorded which). The CDR3 coding sequence is TGTGCCAGCAGCCCCACGGGGAGGGGTAACTCCTACGAGCAGTACTTC. Its protein product is CASSPTGRGNSYEQYF.